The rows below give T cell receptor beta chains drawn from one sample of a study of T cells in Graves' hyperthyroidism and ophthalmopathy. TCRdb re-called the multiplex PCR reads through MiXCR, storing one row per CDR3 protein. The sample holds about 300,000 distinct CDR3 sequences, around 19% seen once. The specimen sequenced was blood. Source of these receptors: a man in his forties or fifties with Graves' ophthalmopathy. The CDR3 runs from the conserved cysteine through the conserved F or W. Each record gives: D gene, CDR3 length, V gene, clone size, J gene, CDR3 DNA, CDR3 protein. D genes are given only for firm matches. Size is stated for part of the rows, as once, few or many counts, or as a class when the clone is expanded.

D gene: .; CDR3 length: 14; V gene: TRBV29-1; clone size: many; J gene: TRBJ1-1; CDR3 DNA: TGCAGCGTTGACTTGGGGGGGATGAACACTGAAGCTTTCTTT; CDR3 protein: CSVDLGGMNTEAFF
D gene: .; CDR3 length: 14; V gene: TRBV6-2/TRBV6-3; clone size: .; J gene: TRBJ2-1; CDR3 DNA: TGTGCCAGCAGTAGAGCACCTTCTTACAATGAGCAGTTCTTC; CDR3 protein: CASSRAPSYNEQFF
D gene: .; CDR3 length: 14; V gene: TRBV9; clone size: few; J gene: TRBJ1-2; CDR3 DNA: TGTGCCAGCAGCGTAGAGGGAACGGGAGATGGCTACACCTTC; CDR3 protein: CASSVEGTGDGYTF
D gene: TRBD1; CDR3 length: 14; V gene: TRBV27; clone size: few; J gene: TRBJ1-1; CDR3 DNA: TGTGCCAGCAGTGGGGGACAGCTAAACACTGAAGCTTTCTTT; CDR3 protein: CASSGGQLNTEAFF
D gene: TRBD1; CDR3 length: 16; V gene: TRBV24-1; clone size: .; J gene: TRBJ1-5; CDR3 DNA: TGTGCCACCAGTGACCATGGACAGGGGATGGGTCAGCCCCAGCATTTT; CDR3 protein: CATSDHGQGMGQPQHF
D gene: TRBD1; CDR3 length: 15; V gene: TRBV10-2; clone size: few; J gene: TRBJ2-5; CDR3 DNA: TGCGCCAGCAGTCGAACCCGGACAGGACAAGAGACCCAGTACTTC; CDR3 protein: CASSRTRTGQETQYF
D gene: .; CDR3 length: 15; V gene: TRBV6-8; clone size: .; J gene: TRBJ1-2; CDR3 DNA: TGTGCCAGCAGTTACAGTCCCGGCACTAACTATGGCTACACCTTC; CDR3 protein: CASSYSPGTNYGYTF
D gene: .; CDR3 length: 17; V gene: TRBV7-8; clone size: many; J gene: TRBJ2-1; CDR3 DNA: TGTGCCAGCAGCCTTGGGGGGTCAGGGGGACCTTACAATGAGCAGTTCTTC; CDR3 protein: CASSLGGSGGPYNEQFF
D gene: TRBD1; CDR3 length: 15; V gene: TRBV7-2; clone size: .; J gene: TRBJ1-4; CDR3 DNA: TGTGCCAGCAGCTTAGACAGGGGGAATGGTGAAAAGCTGTTTTTT; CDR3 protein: CASSLDRGNGEKLFF
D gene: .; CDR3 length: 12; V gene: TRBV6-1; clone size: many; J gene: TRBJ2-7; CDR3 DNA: TGTGCCAGCAGTCCCCCCGGCGGCGAGCAGTACTTC; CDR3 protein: CASSPPGGEQYF
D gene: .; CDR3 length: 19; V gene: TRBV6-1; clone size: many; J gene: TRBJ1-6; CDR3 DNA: TGTGCCAGCAGTGAAGGGACTCCCGGACGTATCTCCTATAATTCACCCCTCCACTTT; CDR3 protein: CASSEGTPGRISYNSPLHF
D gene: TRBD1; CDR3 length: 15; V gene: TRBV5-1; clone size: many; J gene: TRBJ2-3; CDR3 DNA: TGCGCCAGCAGCTTGATTGGACAGGGGGGGGATACGCAGTATTTT; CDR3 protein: CASSLIGQGGDTQYF
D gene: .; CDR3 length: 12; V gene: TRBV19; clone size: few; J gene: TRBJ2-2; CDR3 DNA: TGTGCCAGTAGCCCTCTCGGCGGGGAGCTGTTTTTT; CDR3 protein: CASSPLGGELFF
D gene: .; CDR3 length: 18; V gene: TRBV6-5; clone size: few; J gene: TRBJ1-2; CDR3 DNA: TGTGCCAGCAGTTACTCCCCCTTATACAGGGATTTTAACTATGGCTACACCTTC; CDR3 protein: CASSYSPLYRDFNYGYTF